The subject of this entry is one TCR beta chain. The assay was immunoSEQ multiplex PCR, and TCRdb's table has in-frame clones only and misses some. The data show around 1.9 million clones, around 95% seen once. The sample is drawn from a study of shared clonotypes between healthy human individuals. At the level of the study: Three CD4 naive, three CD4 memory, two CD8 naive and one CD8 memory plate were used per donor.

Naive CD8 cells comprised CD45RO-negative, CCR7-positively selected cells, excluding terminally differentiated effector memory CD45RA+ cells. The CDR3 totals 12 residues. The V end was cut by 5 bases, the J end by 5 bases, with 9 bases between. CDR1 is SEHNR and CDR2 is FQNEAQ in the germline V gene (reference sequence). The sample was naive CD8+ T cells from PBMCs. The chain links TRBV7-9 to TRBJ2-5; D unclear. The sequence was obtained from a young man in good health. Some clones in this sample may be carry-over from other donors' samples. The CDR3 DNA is TGTGCCAGCAGCCCCGGAGATGAGACCCAGTACTTC. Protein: CASSPGDETQYF.